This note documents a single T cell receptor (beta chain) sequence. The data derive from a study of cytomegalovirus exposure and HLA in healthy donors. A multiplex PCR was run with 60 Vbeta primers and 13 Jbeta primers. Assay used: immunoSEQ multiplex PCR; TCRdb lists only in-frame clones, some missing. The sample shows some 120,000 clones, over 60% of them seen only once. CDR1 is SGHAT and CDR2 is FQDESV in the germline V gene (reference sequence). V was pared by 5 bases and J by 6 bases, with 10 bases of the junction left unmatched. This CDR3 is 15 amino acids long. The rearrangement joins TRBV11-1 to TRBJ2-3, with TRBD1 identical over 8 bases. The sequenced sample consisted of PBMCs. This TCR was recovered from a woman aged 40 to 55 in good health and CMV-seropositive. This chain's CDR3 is CASSLLQGVGDTQYF. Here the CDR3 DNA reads TGTGCCAGCAGCCTATTACAGGGGGTTGGGGATACGCAGTATTTT.